This T cell receptor (beta chain) was profiled in a study of control samples from healthy donors and cancer patients. Generated by immunoSEQ multiplex PCR, the TCRdb table keeps only in-frame clones and is missing some. Here the sample spans approximately 46,000 clones, 85% to 95% being singletons. The specimen was PBMCs. This TCR was sampled from a man aged 30-40 years with colorectal cancer.

The CDR3 reads CASRKGGFASNQPQHF. In DNA form, the CDR3 reads TGTGCCAGCAGGAAGGGGGGATTTGCCAGCAATCAGCCCCAGCATTTT. The chain has TRBV28 and TRBJ1-5; D perhaps matches TRBD1 (6 bases). Germline-derived CDR1 and CDR2 are MDHEN and SYDVKM. Trimming cost V 6 bases and J 1 base, with 16 bases left between them. The CDR3 spans 16 residues.